This section outlines one TCR beta chain sequence together with its context. Sequenced by immunoSEQ multiplex PCR; TCRdb stores in-frame clones only, minus some. The sample lists just over 200,000 clones; just under 80% were seen once. This entry comes from a study of cytotoxic CD8 clonotypes in ibrutinib-treated CLL. Study at large: Partial response was seen in about 24 patients and complete response in 2; after median about 68 months, about 15 stayed remitted, some 12 progressed.

The CDR3 consists of 17 residues. The ends were cut back, 2 bases at V and 5 bases at J, with 22 bases in the middle. The sample here was PBMCs, taken after 12 months of ibrutinib treatment. This TCR was sampled from a human donor with chronic lymphocytic leukemia. The gene calls are TRBV23-1 and TRBJ2-7, with D tentatively TRBD2 (6 bases). TRBV23-1 is recorded as an ORF, its role being uncertain. The CDR3 region has the DNA TGCGCCAGCAGTCAAGATTCTGCTAGCGAAGACCTTAACGAGCAGTACTTC. It codes for CASSQDSASEDLNEQYF.